This T cell receptor (beta chain) was sequenced in a study of high-grade serous ovarian cancer treatment subgroups. The overall study: Mean per sample: around 14,000 reads, about 7,000 unique TCR beta rearrangements. Findings and limits, study-wide: Same-patient tumor repertoires overlapped at roughly 0.095 to 0.8; different patients barely overlapped. CDR1 and CDR2 were left unanalyzed; analyses focused on CDR3.

TCRdb keeps only in-frame clones here, not all; method: immunoSEQ multiplex PCR. The table has around 1,200 clones, less than 85% seen once; the top ten hold about 20%. Tumor samples were taken before definitive surgery or chemotherapy. This clone is labeled as large. Its antigen is unidentified. Germline V CDR1 and CDR2: MDHEN, SYDVKM. This CDR3 comprises 15 residues. Trimming took off 5 bases at V and 3 bases at J, with 17 bases between the two ends. The genes are TRBV28 and TRBJ2-7, with D possibly matching TRBD1 (6 bases). The clonotype originates from a human donor with high-grade serous ovarian cancer. Input material: tumor tissue. The DNA for the CDR3 is TGTGCCAGCAGTCCCTCGGGGACACCTATCTACGAGCAGTACTTC. The encoded protein is CASSPSGTPIYEQYF.